This entry lists 25 T cell receptor beta chains sequenced from one sample in a study of blood T cell repertoires in COVID-19. Sequencing was performed with immunoSEQ multiplex PCR; in TCRdb, only in-frame clones are kept and a portion is missing. This table has 300,000 to 400,000 clones, 88% appearing once. The specimen sequenced was PBMCs or T cells enriched from blood (not recorded which). The receptors shown here come from a woman aged 25 to 39 with acute COVID-19.

This clone was seen only once. The chain carries TRBV4-3 and TRBJ2-5; D may be TRBD2 (7 bases). Trimming took 0 bases from V and 4 from J, leaving 15 bases between them. The CDR3 runs 16 residues. Germline V CDR1 and CDR2: LGHNA, YSLEER. This CDR3 reads CASSQDNGLGGETQYF. The CDR3 nucleotides read TGCGCCAGCAGCCAAGATAATGGACTAGGGGGAGAGACCCAGTACTTC.

The J gene is TRBJ1-1, the V gene TRBV29-1; D possibly corresponds to TRBD1 (5 bases). The CDR3 totals 13 residues. CDR1 and CDR2 (germline): SQVTM, ANQGSEA. The ends were cut back, 4 bases at V and 5 bases at J, with 14 bases in the middle. The CDR3 DNA reads as TGCAGCGTTGTCGGCACGGGGGTGACTGAAGCTTTCTTT. Encoded protein: CSVVGTGVTEAFF.

The chain employs TRBV5-1 and TRBJ2-7, with D tentatively TRBD1 (6 bases). Per the germline V gene, CDR1 is SGHRS and CDR2 is YFSETQ. V lost 6 bases and J lost 6, with 16 bases in between. This CDR3 contains 13 residues. CDR3 loop: CASNRDNSPEQYF. The DNA for the CDR3 is TGCGCCAGCAACCGGGACAACTCGCCCGAGCAGTACTTC.

The chain has TRBV19 and TRBJ2-1, with TRBD1 identical over 9 bases. V trimming: 3 bases; J trimming: 9 bases; junction bases outside the gene matches: 9. This CDR3 is built from 15 residues. Germline V gives CDR1 LNHDA, CDR2 SQIVND (reference sequence). CDR3 nucleotides: TGTGCCAGTAGTATGGAACAGGGGGCTGGCAGTGAGCAGTTCTTC. It specifies CASSMEQGAGSEQFF.

This clone appeared a single time. The V call is TRBV4-1, the J call TRBJ1-1; TRBD1 matches 8 bases. V lost 0 bases to trimming and J lost 8 bases; unmatched junction nucleotides: 5. The CDR3 spans 14 residues. Per germline, CDR1 MGHRA and CDR2 YSYEKL. CDR3 in DNA: TGCGCCAGCAGCCAAGATCGGACAGGGAGGGAAGCTTTCTTT. This codes for CASSQDRTGREAFF.

This clone was seen more than once but under ten times. This chain joins TRBV7-9 and TRBJ1-1; D not certain. Trimming left V 6 bases short and J 0 bases short, with 14 bases between. The germline CDR1 and CDR2 sequences are SEHNR and FQNEAQ (reference sequence). There are 15 residues in the CDR3. CDR3 loop: CASSSPTGMNTEAFF. CDR3 nucleotides: TGTGCCAGCAGTTCCCCTACGGGGATGAACACTGAAGCTTTCTTT.

This clone was seen a handful of times. The chain uses TRBV3-1 (or the pseudogene TRBV3-2) and TRBJ1-2, with D tentatively TRBD1 (6 bases). Between the trimmed V and J ends, which lost 3 bases and 6 bases, there was a span of 23 bases. CDR3 size: 17 residues. Looked up from germline, CDR1 is LGHDT and CDR2 is YNNKEL (reference sequence). For the CDR3, the DNA is TGTGCCAGCAGCCATCAAGTCAGGGACACACGCACACATGGCTACACCTTC. Amino acids: CASSHQVRDTRTHGYTF.

The rearrangement uses TRBV6-5 and TRBJ1-4, with D possibly matching TRBD1 (5 bases). CDR3 size: 16 residues. Looked up from germline, CDR1 is MNHEY and CDR2 is SVGAGI. Trimming removed 2 bases from V and 8 bases from J, with 18 bases in between. The chain's CDR3 is CASSYTRGGRDEKLFF. The CDR3 bases are TGTGCCAGCAGTTACACCCGGGGAGGACGGGACGAAAAACTGTTTTTT.

This CDR3 is CASRGGAGNTIYF. The CDR3 DNA reads TGTGCCAGCAGGGGCGGGGCTGGAAACACCATATATTTT. The gene calls are TRBV5-6 and TRBJ1-3; no reliable D call. Germline V gives CDR1 SGHDT, CDR2 YYEEEE. V lost 5 bases and J lost 2, with 8 bases in between. The CDR3 is made up of 13 amino acids. Supplemented by reference TRBV5-6 and TRBJ1-3, the full variable domain reads DAGVTQSPTHLIKTRGQQVTLRCSPKSGHDTVSWYQQALGQGPQFIFQYYEEEERQRGNFPDRFSGHQFPNYSSELNVNALLLGDSALYLCASRGGAGNTIYFGEGSWLTVV.

The V gene is TRBV5-4, the J gene TRBJ2-1; 12 bases match TRBD2. The CDR3 runs 16 residues. V lost 5 bases and J lost 4; bases outside the gene matches: 7. In germline, CDR1 is SGHNT, CDR2 YYREEE (reference sequence). CDR3 DNA: TGTGCCAGCAGTCCGCTAGCGGGGGGGCCTTACAATGAGCAGTTCTTC. Amino acids: CASSPLAGGPYNEQFF.

The CDR3 sequence is CASNPTGATGELFF. DNA of the CDR3: TGCGCCAGCAACCCGACAGGGGCCACCGGGGAGCTGTTTTTT. This rearrangement joins TRBV4-1 to TRBJ2-2, with 8 nucleotides matching TRBD1. This CDR3 region has 14 residues. V trimming: 7 bases; J trimming: 4 bases; junction bases outside the gene matches: 5. Germline-derived CDR1 and CDR2 are MGHRA and YSYEKL.

The chain combines TRBV7-2 with TRBJ2-3; the match to TRBD1 covers 9 bases. Germline CDR1 is SGHTA and CDR2 is FQGNSA. This CDR3 has 16 amino acids. The J segment lost 4 bases and the V segment lost 2 bases, leaving 7 bases of the junction unmatched. The CDR3 sequence: CASSLMGQGLSDTQYF. In DNA form, the CDR3 reads TGTGCCAGCAGCTTAATGGGACAGGGTTTATCAGATACGCAGTATTTT.

This clone appeared once. V gene TRBV3-1 (or the pseudogene TRBV3-2) combines with J gene TRBJ2-1, with D possibly matching TRBD2 (7 bases). V was pared by 4 bases and J by 4 bases, with 20 bases between. There are 17 residues in the CDR3. Germline assignment: CDR1 LGHDT and CDR2 YNNKEL (reference sequence). As DNA, the CDR3 is TGTGCCAGCAGCCTCCCCTCCTTGCGGGGGCCTTACAATGAGCAGTTCTTC. This translates into CASSLPSLRGPYNEQFF.

The chain has TRBV10-1 and TRBJ2-3, with TRBD2 identical over 7 bases. Germline lookup yields CDR1 WNHNN and CDR2 SYGVQD (reference sequence). The CDR3 is made up of 14 amino acids. Trimming at V came to 3 bases and at J to 6 bases, leaving 6 bases not matched to a gene. As DNA, the CDR3 is TGCGCCAGCAGTGAAGTGGGAGGGATGGATACGCAGTATTTT. Translating it yields CASSEVGGMDTQYF.

The chain carries TRBV2 and TRBJ1-3; 7 positions agree with TRBD1. Per germline, CDR1 SNHLY and CDR2 FYNNEI. V was pared by 6 bases and J by 0 bases, with 11 bases of the junction left unmatched. This CDR3 spans 17 amino acids. The CDR3 reads CASRPRTGPTSGNTIYF. The CDR3 DNA reads as TGTGCCAGCAGACCCAGGACAGGCCCGACCTCTGGAAACACCATATATTTT. Based on the CDR3 plus reference TRBV2 and TRBJ1-3, the full variable domain is EPEVTQTPSHQVTQMGQEVILRCVPISNHLYFYWYRQILGQKVEFLVSFYNNEISEKSEIFDDQFSVERPDGSNFTLKIRSTKLEDSAMYFCASRPRTGPTSGNTIYFGEGSWLTVV.

This chain links TRBV7-9 with TRBJ2-7; 12 bases are a match to TRBD2. The CDR3 contains 14 residues. V lost 7 bases to trimming and J lost 1 base; unmatched junction nucleotides: 2. In germline, CDR1 is SEHNR, CDR2 FQNEAQ (reference sequence). The CDR3 protein is CASTTSGGSYEQYF. DNA of the CDR3: TGTGCCAGCACCACTAGCGGGGGGTCCTACGAGCAGTACTTC. Complete variable domain (other parts from reference TRBV7-9 and TRBJ2-7): DTGVSQNPRHKITKRGQNVTFRCDPISEHNRLYWYRQTLGQGPEFLTYFQNEAQLEKSRLLSDRFSAERPKGSFSTLEIQRTEQGDSAMYLCASTTSGGSYEQYFGPGTRLTVT.

This chain uses TRBV4-1 with TRBJ2-1, with a tentative D call TRBD2 (6 bases). The CDR3 is 15 amino acids. The ends were cut back, 1 base at V and 7 bases at J, with 14 bases in the middle. Germline V gene lookup returns CDR1 MGHRA and CDR2 YSYEKL. The CDR3 spells CASSQVGDLGNEQFF. The CDR3 coding sequence is TGCGCCAGCAGCCAAGTAGGGGACTTAGGGAATGAGCAGTTCTTC.

V and J are TRBV7-3 and TRBJ2-1, with TRBD1 as a possible D gene (5 bases). CDR1 is SGHTA and CDR2 is FQGTGA in the germline V gene. Deletions cut 5 bases from V and 0 bases from J, with 11 bases between. The CDR3 has 15 amino acids. CDR3 in DNA: TGTGCCAGCAGCATAGGGGTCTCCTCCTACAATGAGCAGTTCTTC. It codes for CASSIGVSSYNEQFF.

This clone was observed once. The rearrangement links TRBV19 to TRBJ1-2; D unresolved. Germline V gene lookup returns CDR1 LNHDA and CDR2 SQIVND (reference sequence). This CDR3 region has 14 residues. Trimming stripped 4 bases from V and 7 bases from J, with 16 bases between. The CDR3 region has the DNA TGTGCCAGTAGTACCGGGATTCTGTCGGGTGGCTACACCTTC. This translates into CASSTGILSGGYTF.

Of note for this clone: One end of the junction varies from germline; a read error may be responsible. This rearrangement joins TRBV6-6 to TRBJ1-3; possible D gene TRBD1, 5 bases. The CDR3 covers 12 residues. Germline lookup yields CDR1 MNHNY and CDR2 SVGAGI (reference sequence). The CDR3 here is CASSQSQAGLNF. CDR3 DNA: TGTGCCAGCAGTCAATCCCAGGCGGGACTCAATTTT.

This clone was counted a single time. The CDR3 bases are TGTGCCAGTTGCCGCAGTCGGGAAGAAAAACTGTTTTTT. Its protein product is CASCRSREEKLFF. The chain uses TRBV6-5 and TRBJ1-4, with D uncertain. The V end lost 9 bases, the J end lost 8 bases, and 16 bases lay between the germline ends. Germline V gene data show CDR1 as MNHEY and CDR2 as SVGAGI. There are 13 residues in the CDR3.

The chain joins TRBV27 to TRBJ1-5; D remains unclear. Germline lookup yields CDR1 MNHEY and CDR2 SMNVEV (reference sequence). CDR3 length: 13 amino acids. V was trimmed by 5 bases and J by 5 bases, leaving 10 bases between them. In DNA, the CDR3 is TGTGCCAGCAGTCTCAACAGTTATCAGCCCCAGCATTTT. Residues: CASSLNSYQPQHF.

The V call is TRBV11-2, the J call TRBJ2-1, with 8 nucleotides matching TRBD2. Trimming took 2 bases from V and 9 from J; bases not matched to a gene: 9. The germline V gene has CDR1 SGHAT and CDR2 FQNNGV. The CDR3 sequence is 15 residues long. CDR3 coding DNA: TGTGCCAGCAGCTTAACGGGGGGGCCTACAGGTGAGCAGTTCTTC. This gives the protein CASSLTGGPTGEQFF.

The CDR3 nucleotides read TGTGCCAGCAGTCCGGGACAGGGGGTTGAAGGCTACACCTTC. Amino acid sequence: CASSPGQGVEGYTF. J is TRBJ1-2 and V is TRBV6-5; 11 nucleotides line up with TRBD1. Germline CDR1 reads MNHEY; CDR2 reads SVGAGI. The V segment lost 5 bases and the J segment 8 bases; nucleotides outside the gene matches: 7. This CDR3 contains 14 residues.

The rearrangement links TRBV15 to TRBJ2-7; 11 bases map to TRBD2. CDR3 length: 16 amino acids. Looked up from germline, CDR1 is LNHNV and CDR2 is YYDKDF (reference sequence). Trimming took 2 bases from V and 3 from J; bases not matched to a gene: 6. The CDR3 DNA reads as TGTGCCACCAGCAGAATCTATACTAGCGGGAGCTACGAGCAGTACTTC. This gives the protein CATSRIYTSGSYEQYF.